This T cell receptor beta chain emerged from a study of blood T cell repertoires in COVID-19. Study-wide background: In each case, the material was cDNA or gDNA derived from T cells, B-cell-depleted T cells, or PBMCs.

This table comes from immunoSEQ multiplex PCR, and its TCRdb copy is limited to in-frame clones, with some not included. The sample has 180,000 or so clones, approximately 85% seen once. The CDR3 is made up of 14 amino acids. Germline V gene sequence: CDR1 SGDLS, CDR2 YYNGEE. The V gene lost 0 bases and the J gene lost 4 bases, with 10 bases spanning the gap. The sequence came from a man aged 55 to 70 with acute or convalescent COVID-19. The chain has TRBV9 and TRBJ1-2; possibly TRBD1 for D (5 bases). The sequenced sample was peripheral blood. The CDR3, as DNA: TGTGCCAGCAGCGTAGACAGGCAGGGCTATGGCTACACCTTC. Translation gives CASSVDRQGYGYTF.